This entry lists 8 T cell receptor beta chains sequenced from one sample in a study of graft-versus-host responses after intestinal transplantation. These receptors have no known antigen. Sequencing was performed with immunoSEQ multiplex PCR; in TCRdb, only in-frame clones are kept and a portion is missing. The sample carries around 78,000 clones, about nine tenths recorded once. The source was unstimulated CD8+ T cells sorted from spleen or lymph node cells, collected before transplant. The receptors were gathered from a human donor who was the organ donor for an intestinal transplant.

The chain links TRBV7-9 to TRBJ1-2; D gene unclear. The V gene's germline CDR1 is SEHNR and CDR2 FQNEAQ (reference sequence). The CDR3 is 13 residues long. The V end was cut by 0 bases, the J end by 6 bases, with 8 bases between. CDR3 in DNA: TGTGCCAGCAGCTTAGCAGGGCACCATGGCTACACCTTC. As protein: CASSLAGHHGYTF. The full variable domain, completed using reference TRBV7-9 and TRBJ1-2, is DTGVSQNPRHKITKRGQNVTFRCDPISEHNRLYWYRQTLGQGPEFLTYFQNEAQLEKSRLLSDRFSAERPKGSFSTLEIQRTEQGDSAMYLCASSLAGHHGYTFGSGTRLTVV.

This sequence joins TRBV7-9 and TRBJ1-1, with D possibly TRBD1 on 6 matching bases. Germline assignment: CDR1 SEHNR and CDR2 FQNEAQ (reference sequence). CDR3 length: 14 residues. V shed 3 bases and J shed 5 bases, with 13 bases lying between them. This CDR3 is CASSFVQGWTEAFF. The DNA for the CDR3 is TGTGCCAGCAGCTTTGTTCAGGGGTGGACTGAAGCTTTCTTT. Based on the CDR3 plus reference TRBV7-9 and TRBJ1-1, the full variable domain is DTGVSQNPRHKITKRGQNVTFRCDPISEHNRLYWYRQTLGQGPEFLTYFQNEAQLEKSRLLSDRFSAERPKGSFSTLEIQRTEQGDSAMYLCASSFVQGWTEAFFGQGTRLTVV.

V is TRBV2 and J is TRBJ1-3, with unresolved D. Germline V gene sequence: CDR1 SNHLY, CDR2 FYNNEI. V was shortened by 3 bases and J by 4 bases, with 16 bases between the two germline ends. The CDR3 contains 16 residues. CDR3 protein: CASSDGVGREGNTIYF. In nucleotides, the CDR3 is TGTGCCAGCAGTGACGGTGTGGGCCGCGAAGGAAACACCATATATTTT.

This clone was found once. The chain joins TRBV4-1 to TRBJ1-3, with D unclear. Trimming left V 4 bases short and J 6 bases short, with 4 bases between. The CDR3 is made up of 11 amino acids. Germline V gives CDR1 MGHRA, CDR2 YSYEKL. CDR3 coding DNA: TGCGCCAGCAGCCGAGAAAACACCATATATTTT. Translation: CASSRENTIYF.

The chain couples TRBV5-1 to TRBJ2-1; 8 bases fit TRBD2. This CDR3 has 18 amino acids. Unmatched junction bases numbered 8, after V lost 0 bases and J lost 0 bases. Germline assignment: CDR1 SGHRS and CDR2 YFSETQ. The CDR3 DNA sequence: TGCGCCAGCAGCTTGGGGCGTCGGGGGGGGAGCTCCTACAATGAGCAGTTCTTC. Translated, it gives CASSLGRRGGSSYNEQFF.

The CDR3 loop is CASSEAPQGTGNTEAFF. CDR3 bases: TGTGCCAGCAGTGAAGCGCCTCAGGGTACAGGGAACACTGAAGCTTTCTTT. The chain is built from TRBV6-4 and TRBJ1-1; D is possibly TRBD1 (5 bases). This CDR3 spans 17 amino acids. Germline CDR1 MRHNA, CDR2 SNTAGT. Trimming cost V 3 bases and J 1 base, with 18 bases left between them.

Written as DNA, the CDR3 is TGTGCCAGCAGCGTTCTAGGAGAGACCCAGTACTTC. Residues: CASSVLGETQYF. The chain uses TRBV9 and TRBJ2-5; D is undetermined. The V end was cut by 2 bases, the J end by 4 bases, with 6 bases between. The CDR3 length is 12 residues. Germline loops: CDR1 SGDLS, CDR2 YYNGEE.

The J gene is TRBJ2-4, the V gene TRBV5-1; no definite D call. Per germline, CDR1 SGHRS and CDR2 YFSETQ. V was clipped by 4 bases and J by 8 bases, with 19 bases between them. There are 15 residues in the CDR3. This CDR3 is CASSRRYGRRDIQYF. In DNA form, the CDR3 reads TGCGCCAGCAGCCGAAGATACGGACGTCGAGACATTCAGTACTTC.